Following are 11 T cell receptor beta chains from one sample sequenced in a study of response to subunit inactivated influenza vaccine. TCRdb reanalysed the RT-PCR reads using MiXCR and keeps one entry per CDR3 protein. Here the sample spans about 650,000 distinct CDR3 sequences, about 15% being singletons. This specimen consisted of PBMCs from blood, obtained 11 to 12 days after vaccination. The receptors shown here come from a man aged 50 to 59 who received an inactivated influenza vaccine.

This clonotype has just a few counts. The chain couples TRBV12-3 or TRBV12-4 to TRBJ1-1; no firm D call. The CDR3 is 15 amino acids. The V gene lost 3 bases and the J gene lost 5 bases, with 16 bases spanning the gap. CDR3 amino acids: CASSFPLGRATEAFF. CDR3 nucleotides: TGTGCCAGCAGTTTCCCCCTCGGGAGGGCTACTGAAGCTTTCTTT.

This clonotype was seen a handful of times. The DNA of the CDR3 is TGTGCCAGCAGCTTAGGAGAGGGGGCTGACTTCACCGGGGAGCTGTTTTTT. Translating it yields CASSLGEGADFTGELFF. The chain links TRBV11-3 to TRBJ2-2, with 7 bases aligning to TRBD1. The CDR3 runs to 17 residues. V shed 1 base and J 4 bases; nucleotides not matched to a gene: 9. Germline-derived CDR1 and CDR2 are SGHNT and YENEEA. Full variable domain (missing parts from reference TRBV11-3 and TRBJ2-2): EAGVVQSPRYKIIEKKQPVAFWCNPISGHNTLYWYLQNLGQGPELLIRYENEEAVDDSQLPKDRFSAERLKGVDSTLKIQPAELGDSAVYLCASSLGEGADFTGELFFGEGSRLTVL.

This clonotype was counted between two and nine times. CDR3 sequence: CASNHGLAGGPRTDTQYF. CDR3 DNA sequence: TGTGCCAGCAACCACGGACTAGCGGGGGGGCCTCGGACAGATACGCAGTATTTT. This chain links TRBV12-3 or TRBV12-4 with TRBJ2-3, with 15 bases lining up with TRBD2. With 7 bases clipped from V and 3 bases from J, the junction kept 11 bases outside the gene matches. CDR3 length: 18 amino acids.

The genes are TRBV3-1 and TRBJ2-5, with 7 bases lining up with TRBD2. Germline trimming cut 1 base from V and 7 bases from J; bases unmatched to any gene: 12. The length of the CDR3 is 16 residues. Germline lookup yields CDR1 LGHDT and CDR2 YNNKEL (reference sequence). CDR3 residues: CASSQVGIGGSGTQYF. The DNA of the CDR3 is TGTGCCAGCAGCCAAGTTGGTATTGGCGGGAGTGGGACCCAGTACTTC.

The chain joins TRBV12-3 or TRBV12-4 to TRBJ2-3; the D is unclear. V was shortened by 2 bases and J by 0 bases, with 9 bases between the two germline ends. CDR3 length: 15 amino acids. CDR3 sequence (DNA): TGTGCCAGCAGTTTATCTGGCAGTAGCACAGATACGCAGTATTTT. It encodes CASSLSGSSTDTQYF.

J is TRBJ2-1 and V is TRBV7-8; possibly TRBD1 for D (6 bases). Germline V gene sequence: CDR1 SGHVS, CDR2 FQNEAQ. Between the trimmed V and J ends, which lost 1 base and 4 bases, there was a span of 14 bases. This CDR3 region has 16 residues. CDR3 DNA sequence: TGTGCCAGCAGCTTAGAGGGGGAATTTGGGTACAATGAGCAGTTCTTC. Amino acids: CASSLEGEFGYNEQFF.

A few counts support this clonotype. One end of the junction varies from germline; a read error may be responsible. The chain combines TRBV2 with TRBJ2-7, with a tentative D call TRBD1 (6 bases). Germline CDR1 and CDR2: SNHLY and FYNNEI. The CDR3 consists of 11 residues. CDR3 amino acids: CASSGARGADF. As DNA, the CDR3 is TGTGCCAGCAGTGGTGCCAGGGGCGCGGACTTC.

J is TRBJ1-1 and V is TRBV28; 7 positions match TRBD1. CDR3 length: 11 residues. V dropped 3 bases and J dropped 12; count of bases not matched to a gene: 4. CDR1 MDHEN and CDR2 SYDVKM come from the germline V gene. The DNA for the CDR3 is TGTGCCAGCAGTTTGAGGGACAGTACTTTCTTT. Residues: CASSLRDSTFF.

The chain employs TRBV28 and TRBJ2-4; TRBD1 matches 7 bases. The junction had 7 bases not matched to a gene; V was cut back by 7 bases and J by 4 bases. The germline V gene has CDR1 MDHEN and CDR2 SYDVKM. The CDR3 is made up of 14 amino acids. The CDR3 here is CASTGTDPKNIQYF. The DNA of the CDR3 is TGTGCCAGCACCGGGACAGACCCAAAAAACATTCAGTACTTC.

This clonotype was observed many times. This chain uses TRBV18 with TRBJ1-1; TRBD1 matches at 8 bases. Germline lookup yields CDR1 KGHSH and CDR2 LQKENI. The CDR3 length is 14 residues. With V trimmed by 3 bases and J by 8 bases, 8 bases remained unmatched. The CDR3, as DNA: TGTGCCAGCTCACCCGGGACAGGCAGATCCGAAGCTTTCTTT. Its translation is CASSPGTGRSEAFF.

V and J are TRBV30 and TRBJ1-2; 10 bases map to TRBD1. The germline V gene encodes CDR1 GTSNPN and CDR2 SVGIG (reference sequence). With V trimmed by 3 bases and J by 3 bases, 4 bases remained unmatched. The length of the CDR3 is 14 residues. For the CDR3, the DNA is TGTGCCTGGAGCGCCGGGACAGGGGACTATGGCTACACCTTC. Its translation: CAWSAGTGDYGYTF.